Listed here are 23 T cell receptor beta chains from one sample, sequenced in a study of post-analysis software for immune sequencing data. Regarding the study as a whole: TRBV5-6, TRBV5-1 and TRBV20-1 belonged to a set of about five TRBV segments that were more frequent in patients than controls.

Antigens for these TCRs are unknown. Prepared libraries of TCR beta cDNA carried unique molecular identifiers. Each CDR3 protein gets one entry after TCRdb re-called the PCR reads with MiXCR. This table has some 370,000 distinct CDR3 sequences, less than 35% appearing once. Source material: blood. The source of these receptors is a girl aged 10 to 17 with multiple sclerosis.

The chain carries TRBV20-1 and TRBJ2-1, with 9 bases fitting TRBD1. The V segment lost 3 bases and the J segment 4 bases; nucleotides outside the gene matches: 7. The CDR3 loop spans 15 amino acids. Per the germline V gene, CDR1 is DFQATT and CDR2 is SNEGSKA (reference sequence). CDR3 amino acids: CSARVGDRDYNEQFF. The CDR3 DNA sequence: TGCAGTGCTAGGGTTGGGGACAGGGATTACAATGAGCAGTTCTTC.

This clonotype was observed a few times. For the CDR3, the DNA is TGCGCCAGCAGCTGGGGCCGAATTGAGACCCAGTACTTC. Protein product: CASSWGRIETQYF. This sequence joins TRBV5-1 and TRBJ2-5; D might be TRBD1 (5 bases). The germline V gene encodes CDR1 SGHRS and CDR2 YFSETQ. The V and J ends lost 3 bases and 5 bases respectively, with 11 bases between them. The CDR3 is 13 residues long.

This chain uses TRBV5-1 with TRBJ1-6, with D unclear. Trimming removed 0 bases at V and 7 bases at J, with 8 bases between. The CDR3 has 14 amino acids. CDR1 SGHRS and CDR2 YFSETQ come from the germline V gene. This CDR3 reads CASSLDKSNSPLHF. The CDR3, as DNA: TGCGCCAGCAGCTTGGACAAGTCGAATTCACCCCTCCACTTT.

In its sample, this clonotype was seen a few times. This sequence joins TRBV20-1 and TRBJ1-2, with a weak D call TRBD1 (6 bases). Per the germline V gene, CDR1 is DFQATT and CDR2 is SNEGSKA (reference sequence). Trimming took off 5 bases at V and 2 bases at J, with 9 bases between the two ends. The CDR3 is 12 residues long. CDR3: CSAQQGNYGYTF. CDR3 coding DNA: TGCAGTGCTCAGCAGGGGAACTATGGCTACACCTTC.

The chain combines TRBV5-1 with TRBJ2-3; D remains ambiguous. This CDR3 spans 15 amino acids. V gave up 2 bases and J gave up 2 bases, with 12 bases separating them. From germline, CDR1 is SGHRS and CDR2 YFSETQ. CDR3 nucleotides: TGCGCCAGCAGCTTTACAGAGTTTTACACAGATACGCAGTATTTT. It yields the protein CASSFTEFYTDTQYF. Looking up the rest from reference TRBV5-1 and TRBJ2-3 gives the full variable domain: KAGVTQTPRYLIKTRGQQVTLSCSPISGHRSVSWYQQTPGQGLQFLFEYFSETQRNKGNFPGRFSGRQFSNSRSEMNVSTLELGDSALYLCASSFTEFYTDTQYFGPGTRLTVL.

The chain is built from TRBV12-3 or TRBV12-4 and TRBJ2-7; 9 bases line up with TRBD1. V was pared by 6 bases and J by 3 bases, with 6 bases of the junction left unmatched. The CDR3 sequence is 14 residues long. The DNA of the CDR3 is TGTGCCAGCAGAGGACAGGGGAGAGGCTACGAGCAGTACTTC. It yields the protein CASRGQGRGYEQYF.

The rearrangement joins TRBV6-6 to TRBJ2-5, with no clear D. Trimming pared 2 bases from V and 5 bases from J, leaving 15 bases between. This CDR3 contains 15 residues. Germline V lookup: CDR1 MNHNY, CDR2 SVGAGI (reference sequence). CDR3 nucleotides: TGTGCCAGCAGTTACCCCCCAACGGGTCGGGAGACCCAGTACTTC. Translation: CASSYPPTGRETQYF.

This clonotype has just a few counts. The chain uses TRBV12-3 or TRBV12-4 and TRBJ2-4; D may correspond to TRBD1 or TRBD2 (5 bases each). CDR3 size: 13 residues. V dropped 1 base and J dropped 9 bases, with 10 bases sitting between them. The CDR3 protein is CASSLVGESIQYF. The CDR3 region has the DNA TGTGCCAGCAGTTTAGTAGGGGAGAGCATTCAGTACTTC.

This clonotype was seen ten or more times. This chain joins TRBV7-9 and TRBJ2-3; D call uncertain. The CDR3 is 14 residues long. Germline lookup yields CDR1 SEHNR and CDR2 FQNEAQ (reference sequence). Deletions cut 5 bases from V and 5 bases from J, with 14 bases between. The CDR3 region is CASSIRGAEDTQYF. The DNA for the CDR3 is TGTGCCAGCAGCATCCGAGGAGCAGAAGATACGCAGTATTTT.

Only a few counts were recorded for this clonotype. CDR3: CASSQILGPRGSYEQYF. Here the CDR3 DNA reads TGCGCCAGCAGCCAAATTCTCGGGCCCAGGGGATCCTACGAGCAGTACTTC. The chain links TRBV4-1 to TRBJ2-7; perhaps TRBD1 as D (6 bases). From germline, CDR1 is MGHRA and CDR2 YSYEKL. Trimming shortened V by 2 bases and J by 1 base, and 18 bases separated the two germline ends. This CDR3 comprises 17 residues.

CDR3 DNA: TGTGCCACCCTGCGGGACAGTGGATCCGAGCAGTACTTC. Encoded protein: CATLRDSGSEQYF. The rearrangement joins TRBV7-8 to TRBJ2-7; D is possibly TRBD1 (7 bases). The germline gives CDR1 SGHVS, CDR2 FQNEAQ. The V gene lost 10 bases and the J gene lost 6 bases, with 19 bases spanning the gap. This CDR3 comprises 13 residues.

The chain has TRBV6-5 and TRBJ2-5; 9 bases agree with TRBD1. With 4 bases clipped from V and 4 bases from J, the junction kept 7 bases outside the gene matches. The CDR3 covers 15 residues. Germline V lookup: CDR1 MNHEY, CDR2 SVGAGI. CDR3 coding DNA: TGTGCCAGCAGTTCTACAGGGGGCGTAGGAGAGACCCAGTACTTC. It is translated as CASSSTGGVGETQYF.

In the case of this clonotype: A much larger clone lies one base from this, so it may be a read error. No conserved phenylalanine or tryptophan is present at the end of the CDR3, so a read error is the likely explanation. The V gene is TRBV20-1, the J gene TRBJ2-1; 11 nucleotides agree with TRBD2. Germline CDR1 and CDR2: DFQATT and SNEGSKA (reference sequence). Trimming cost V 6 bases and J 2 bases; bases outside gene matches: 9. The CDR3 consists of 16 residues. CDR3 loop: CSATRLAGLTYNEQFV. CDR3 coding DNA: TGCAGTGCAACTAGACTAGCGGGGTTGACCTACAATGAGCAGTTCGTC.

The rearrangement joins TRBV24-1 to TRBJ2-1, with D tentatively TRBD2 (6 bases). Deletions cut 5 bases from V and 0 bases from J, with 10 bases between. The germline V gene has CDR1 KGHDR and CDR2 SFDVKD. The CDR3 has 15 residues. The CDR3 here is CATSAGTSSYNEQFF. CDR3 bases: TGTGCCACCAGTGCTGGGACTTCCTCCTACAATGAGCAGTTCTTC.

V usage is TRBV6-2 or TRBV6-3 and J usage is TRBJ2-1; unclear D gene. Germline CDR1 reads MNHEY; CDR2 reads SVGEGT. CDR3 length equals 11 residues. This CDR3 reads CAVRTQETQFF. CDR3 coding DNA: TGTGCGGTACGGACCCAGGAGACCCAGTTCTTC.

The chain joins TRBV7-9 to TRBJ1-1; 7 bases match TRBD1. Germline trimming cut 5 bases from V and 3 bases from J; bases unmatched to any gene: 6. Germline values: CDR1 SEHNR, CDR2 FQNEAQ (reference sequence). This CDR3 contains 14 residues. CDR3 bases: TGTGCCAGCAGCCATTACAGGGGAGACACTGAAGCTTTCTTT. It yields the protein CASSHYRGDTEAFF.

The chain is built from TRBV15 and TRBJ1-6, with 7 positions matching TRBD1. This CDR3 region has 15 residues. Germline V CDR1 and CDR2: LNHNV, YYDKDF (reference sequence). With 5 bases clipped from V and 6 bases from J, the junction kept 7 bases outside the gene matches. CDR3 in amino acids: CATSEYDRVNSPLHF. Here the CDR3 DNA reads TGTGCCACCAGCGAATATGACAGGGTTAATTCACCCCTCCACTTT.

The chain has TRBV4-1 and TRBJ1-2; the D gene is possibly TRBD1 (5 bases). Germline CDR1 MGHRA, CDR2 YSYEKL. V was pared by 1 base and J by 5 bases, with 11 bases between. This CDR3 has 14 residues. CDR3 in amino acids: CASSQVEGIYGYTF. CDR3 bases: TGCGCCAGCAGCCAAGTAGAGGGGATTTATGGCTACACCTTC.

The V gene is TRBV20-1, the J gene TRBJ2-1; D is perhaps TRBD2 (6 bases). The CDR3 totals 14 residues. Between the trimmed V and J ends, which lost 2 bases and 1 base, there was a span of 9 bases. The germline V gene has CDR1 DFQATT and CDR2 SNEGSKA (reference sequence). The CDR3 region is CSARRDFSYNEQFF. Here the CDR3 DNA reads TGCAGTGCTAGACGGGACTTTTCCTACAATGAGCAGTTCTTC.

This clonotype was recorded a few times. CDR3 nucleotides: TGTGCCAGCAGCTTAGGGAGACCATCCCTCTACAATGAGCAGTTCTTC. As protein: CASSLGRPSLYNEQFF. The chain carries TRBV7-2 and TRBJ2-1; D gene uncertain. This CDR3 is built from 16 residues. The ends were cut back, 1 base at V and 3 bases at J, with 13 bases in the middle. Germline V lookup: CDR1 SGHTA, CDR2 FQGNSA.

This chain uses TRBV20-1 with TRBJ2-7; D remains ambiguous. Trimming pared 6 bases from V and 0 bases from J, leaving 15 bases between. CDR3 length: 14 amino acids. The V gene's germline CDR1 is DFQATT and CDR2 SNEGSKA (reference sequence). In DNA form, the CDR3 reads TGCAGTGCCCGTCACGGTCGGAACTCCTACGAGCAGTACTTC. Amino acids: CSARHGRNSYEQYF.

V is TRBV7-2 and J is TRBJ2-7, with D unclear. The end of the DNA aligns better with TRBJ2-4, so the J call may be wrong. CDR1 is SGHTA and CDR2 is FQGNSA in the germline V gene. CDR3 size: 13 residues. This chain's CDR3 is CASSLRLANIQYF. The DNA for the CDR3 is TGTGCCAGCAGCTTAAGATTGGCAAACATTCAGTACTTC.

This clonotype was counted many times. The V and J genes are TRBV4-2 and TRBJ2-7; 12 bases map to TRBD2. The length of the CDR3 is 17 residues. Germline V gives CDR1 LGHNA, CDR2 YNFKEQ. V was pared by 0 bases and J by 3 bases, with 6 bases of the junction left unmatched. Written as DNA, the CDR3 is TGTGCCAGCAGCCAAGATGCTAGCGGGGGGGCTGGCTACGAGCAGTACTTC. Encoded protein: CASSQDASGGAGYEQYF.